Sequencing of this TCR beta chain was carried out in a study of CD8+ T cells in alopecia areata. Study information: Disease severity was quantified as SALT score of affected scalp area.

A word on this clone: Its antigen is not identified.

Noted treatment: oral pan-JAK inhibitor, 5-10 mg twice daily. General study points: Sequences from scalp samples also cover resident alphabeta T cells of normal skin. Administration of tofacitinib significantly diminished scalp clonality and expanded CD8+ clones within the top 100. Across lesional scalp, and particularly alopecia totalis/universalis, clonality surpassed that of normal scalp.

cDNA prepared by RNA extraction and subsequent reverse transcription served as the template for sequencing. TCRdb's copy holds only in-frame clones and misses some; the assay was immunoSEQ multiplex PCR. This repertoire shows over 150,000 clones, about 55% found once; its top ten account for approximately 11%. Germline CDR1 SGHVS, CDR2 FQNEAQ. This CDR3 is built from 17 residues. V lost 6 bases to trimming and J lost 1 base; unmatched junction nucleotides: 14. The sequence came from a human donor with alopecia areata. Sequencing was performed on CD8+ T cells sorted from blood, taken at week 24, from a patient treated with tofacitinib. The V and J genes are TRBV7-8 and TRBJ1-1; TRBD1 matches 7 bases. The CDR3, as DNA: TGTGCCAGCAGACCCCCTACCCCGGGACAGAGGAACACTGAAGCTTTCTTT. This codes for CASRPPTPGQRNTEAFF. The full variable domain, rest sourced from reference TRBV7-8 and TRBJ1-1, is GAGVSQSPRYKVAKRGQDVALRCDPISGHVSLFWYQQALGQGPEFLTYFQNEAQLDKSGLPSDRFFAERPEGSVSTLKIQRTQQEDSAVYLCASRPPTPGQRNTEAFFGQGTRLTVV.